This T cell receptor (beta chain) was sequenced for a study of graft-versus-host responses after intestinal transplantation. CDR1 is SNHLY, CDR2 FYNNEI, per germline. Trimming cost V 3 bases and J 2 bases, with 18 bases left between them. The CDR3 length is 17 residues. Produced via immunoSEQ multiplex PCR; TCRdb's table is partial and in-frame only. The sample has 40,000 to 45,000 clones, around 96% seen once. On this clone: The antigen is unknown.

Whole-study results and caveats: Some GvH clones appeared in ileal mucosa or blood before recipient bone marrow.

The chain carries TRBV2 and TRBJ2-3; tentatively, D is TRBD2 (5 bases). The sequence was obtained from a human donor who was the organ donor for an intestinal transplant. This material consisted of unstimulated CD8+ T cells sorted from spleen or lymph node cells, taken before transplant. The chain's CDR3 is CASSDDPLRAYTDTQYF. For the CDR3, the DNA is TGTGCCAGCAGTGACGATCCCCTGCGGGCCTACACAGATACGCAGTATTTT.